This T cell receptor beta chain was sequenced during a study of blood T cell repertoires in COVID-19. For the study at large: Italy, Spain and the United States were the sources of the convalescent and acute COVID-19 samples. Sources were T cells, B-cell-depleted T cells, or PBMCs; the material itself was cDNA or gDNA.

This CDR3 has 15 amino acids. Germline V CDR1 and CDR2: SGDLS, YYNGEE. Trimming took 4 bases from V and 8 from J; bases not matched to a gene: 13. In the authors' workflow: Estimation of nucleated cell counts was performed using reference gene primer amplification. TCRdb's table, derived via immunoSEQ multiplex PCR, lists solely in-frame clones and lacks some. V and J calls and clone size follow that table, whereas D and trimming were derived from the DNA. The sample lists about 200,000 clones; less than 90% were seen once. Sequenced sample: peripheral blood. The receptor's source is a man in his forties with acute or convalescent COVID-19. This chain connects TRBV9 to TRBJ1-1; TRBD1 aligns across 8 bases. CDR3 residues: CASSSRTGKAKEAFF. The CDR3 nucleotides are TGTGCCAGCAGCTCCCGGACAGGGAAAGCTAAGGAAGCTTTCTTT.